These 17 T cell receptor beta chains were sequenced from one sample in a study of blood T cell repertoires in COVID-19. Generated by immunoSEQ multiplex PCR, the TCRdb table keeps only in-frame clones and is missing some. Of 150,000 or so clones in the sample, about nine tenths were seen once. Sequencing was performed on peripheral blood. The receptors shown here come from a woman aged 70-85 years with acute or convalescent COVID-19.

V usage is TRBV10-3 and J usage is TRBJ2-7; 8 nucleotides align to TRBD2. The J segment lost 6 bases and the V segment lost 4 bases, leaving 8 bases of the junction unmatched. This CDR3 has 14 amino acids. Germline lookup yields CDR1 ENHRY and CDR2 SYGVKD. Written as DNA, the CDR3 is TGTGCCATCAGTGTATCAGCGGGAGATGGCGAGCAGTACTTC. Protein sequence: CAISVSAGDGEQYF.

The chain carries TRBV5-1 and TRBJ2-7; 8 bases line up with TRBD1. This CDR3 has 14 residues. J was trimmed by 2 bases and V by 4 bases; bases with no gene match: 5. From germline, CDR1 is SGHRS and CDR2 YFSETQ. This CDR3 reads CASSPTGQAYEQYF. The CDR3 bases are TGCGCCAGCAGCCCCACGGGACAGGCCTACGAGCAGTACTTC.

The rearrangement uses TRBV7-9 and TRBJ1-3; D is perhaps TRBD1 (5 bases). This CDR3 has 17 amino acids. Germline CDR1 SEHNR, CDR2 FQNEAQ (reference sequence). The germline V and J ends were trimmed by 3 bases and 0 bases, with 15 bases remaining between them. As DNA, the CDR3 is TGTGCCAGCAGCTTCCGGACAAGTCGGAGCTCTGGAAACACCATATATTTT. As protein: CASSFRTSRSSGNTIYF.

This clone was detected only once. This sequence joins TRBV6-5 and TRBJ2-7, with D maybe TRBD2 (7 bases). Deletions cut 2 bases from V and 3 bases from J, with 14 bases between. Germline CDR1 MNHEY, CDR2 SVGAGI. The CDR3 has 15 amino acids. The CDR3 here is CASSYRGTTHYEQYF. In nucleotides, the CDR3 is TGTGCCAGCAGTTACAGGGGGACTACCCACTACGAGCAGTACTTC.

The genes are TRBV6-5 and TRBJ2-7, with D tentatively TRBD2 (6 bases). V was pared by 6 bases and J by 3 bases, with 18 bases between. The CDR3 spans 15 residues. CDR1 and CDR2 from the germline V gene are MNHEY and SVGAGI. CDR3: CASSSRGGRHYEQYF. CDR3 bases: TGTGCCAGCAGCTCCCGGGGAGGCCGCCACTACGAGCAGTACTTC.

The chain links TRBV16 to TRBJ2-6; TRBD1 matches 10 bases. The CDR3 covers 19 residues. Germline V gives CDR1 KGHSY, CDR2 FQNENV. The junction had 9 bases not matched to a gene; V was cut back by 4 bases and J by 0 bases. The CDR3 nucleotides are TGTGCCAGCAGCCCTTTCGGGACAGGGGTCCGCTCTGGGGCCAACGTCCTGACTTTC. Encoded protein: CASSPFGTGVRSGANVLTF.

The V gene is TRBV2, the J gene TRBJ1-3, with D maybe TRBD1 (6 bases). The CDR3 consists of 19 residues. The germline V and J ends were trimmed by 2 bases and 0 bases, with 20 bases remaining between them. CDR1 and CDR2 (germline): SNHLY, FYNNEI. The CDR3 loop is CASSEMRIGQPVSGNTIYF. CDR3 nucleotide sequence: TGTGCCAGCAGTGAAATGCGTATCGGACAGCCGGTCTCTGGAAACACCATATATTTT.

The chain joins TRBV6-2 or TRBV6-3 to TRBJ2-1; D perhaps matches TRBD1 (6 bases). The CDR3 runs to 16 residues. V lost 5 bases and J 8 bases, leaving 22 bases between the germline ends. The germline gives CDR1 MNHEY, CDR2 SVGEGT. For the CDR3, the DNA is TGTGCCAGCAGTAAAGGGCAGGGGCAGGGTAGGGATGAGCAGTTCTTC. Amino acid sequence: CASSKGQGQGRDEQFF.

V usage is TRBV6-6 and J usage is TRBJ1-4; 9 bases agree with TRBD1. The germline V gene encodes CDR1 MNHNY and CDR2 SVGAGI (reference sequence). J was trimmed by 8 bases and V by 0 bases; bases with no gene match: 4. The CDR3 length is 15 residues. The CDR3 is CASSYSRQGDEKLFF. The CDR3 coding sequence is TGTGCCAGCAGTTACTCACGACAGGGGGACGAAAAACTGTTTTTT.

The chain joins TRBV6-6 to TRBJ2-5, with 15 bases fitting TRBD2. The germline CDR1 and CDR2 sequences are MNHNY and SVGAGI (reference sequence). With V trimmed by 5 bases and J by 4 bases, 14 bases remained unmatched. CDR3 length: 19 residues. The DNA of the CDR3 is TGTGCCAGCAGTCCCGGACTAGCGGGAGGGCCTCTCCGGGGAGAGACCCAGTACTTC. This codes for CASSPGLAGGPLRGETQYF.

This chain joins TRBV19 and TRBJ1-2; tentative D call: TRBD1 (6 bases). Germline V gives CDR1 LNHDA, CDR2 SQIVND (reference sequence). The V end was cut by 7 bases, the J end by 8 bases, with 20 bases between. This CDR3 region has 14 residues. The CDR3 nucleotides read TGTGCCAGTACCTCCTCGACAGGAGAAGAAGGCTACACCTTC. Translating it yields CASTSSTGEEGYTF.

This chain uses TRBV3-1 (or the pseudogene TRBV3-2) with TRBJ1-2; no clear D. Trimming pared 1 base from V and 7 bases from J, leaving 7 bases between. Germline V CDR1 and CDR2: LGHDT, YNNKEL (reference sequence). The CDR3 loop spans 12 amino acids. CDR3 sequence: CASSQGGPGYTF. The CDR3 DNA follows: TGTGCCAGCAGCCAAGGCGGTCCTGGCTACACCTTC.

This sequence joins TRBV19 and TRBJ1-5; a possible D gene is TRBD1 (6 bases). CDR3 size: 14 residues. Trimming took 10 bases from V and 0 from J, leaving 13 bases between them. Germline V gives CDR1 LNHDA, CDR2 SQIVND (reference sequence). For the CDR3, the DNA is TGTGCCACTACAGGGTACGATAGCAATCAGCCCCAGCATTTT. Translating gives CATTGYDSNQPQHF.

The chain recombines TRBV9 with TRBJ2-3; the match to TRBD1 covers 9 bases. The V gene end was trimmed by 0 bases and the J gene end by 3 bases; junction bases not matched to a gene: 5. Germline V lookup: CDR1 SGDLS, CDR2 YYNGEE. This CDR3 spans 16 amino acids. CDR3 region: CASSVGDRAGTDTQYF. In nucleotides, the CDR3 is TGTGCCAGCAGCGTAGGGGACAGGGCGGGAACAGATACGCAGTATTTT.

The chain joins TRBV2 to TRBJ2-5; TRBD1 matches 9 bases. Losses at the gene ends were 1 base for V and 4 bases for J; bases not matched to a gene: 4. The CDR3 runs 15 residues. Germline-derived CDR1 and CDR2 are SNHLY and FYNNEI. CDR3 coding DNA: TGTGCCAGCAGTGAAGATAACAGGGGGCGAGAGACCCAGTACTTC. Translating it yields CASSEDNRGRETQYF.

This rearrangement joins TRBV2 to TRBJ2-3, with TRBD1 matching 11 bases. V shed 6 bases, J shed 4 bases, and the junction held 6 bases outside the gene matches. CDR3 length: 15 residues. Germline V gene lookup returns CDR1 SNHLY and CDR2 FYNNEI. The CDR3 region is CASSSGQGVADTQYF. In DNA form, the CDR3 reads TGTGCCAGCAGCTCGGGACAGGGGGTTGCAGATACGCAGTATTTT.

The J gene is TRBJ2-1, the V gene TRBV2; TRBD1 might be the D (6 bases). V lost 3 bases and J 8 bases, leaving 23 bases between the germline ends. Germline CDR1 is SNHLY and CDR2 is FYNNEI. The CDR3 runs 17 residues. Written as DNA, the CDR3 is TGTGCCAGCAGTGAGTCCCTGGACAGTCGGGGTTTGTATGAGCAGTTCTTC. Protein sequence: CASSESLDSRGLYEQFF.